The rows below give T cell receptor beta chains drawn from one sample of a study of T cells in localized non-small cell lung cancer. TCRdb's table, derived via immunoSEQ multiplex PCR, lists solely in-frame clones and lacks some. The sample has around 90,000 clones, 80% seen once; the top ten hold roughly 19%. The material sequenced was PBMCs, taken before any cancer treatment. These receptors all come from a man aged 35 to 69 with stage II squamous cell lung carcinoma. The CDR3 runs from the conserved cysteine through the conserved F or W. A D gene is named only where the DNA matches it firmly. Size is omitted from some rows. Given values are once, few, many or a class for expanded clones.

abundance	len	v_gene	d_gene	j_gene	CDR3aa	CDR3nt
-	12	TRBV5-8	-	TRBJ1-3	CASSRLANTIYF	TGTGCCAGCAGCCGGCTGGCAAACACCATATATTTT
few	12	TRBV4-1	-	TRBJ2-5	CASSNFPETQYF	TGCGCCAGCAGCAACTTTCCAGAGACCCAGTACTTC
few	14	TRBV18	-	TRBJ1-2	CASSPYREEGGYTF	TGTGCCAGCTCACCCTACAGGGAAGAAGGCGGCTACACCTTC
-	16	TRBV4-2	-	TRBJ2-1	CASSVNPGVSYNEQFF	TGTGCCAGCAGCGTAAACCCGGGAGTCTCCTACAATGAGCAGTTCTTC
-	17	TRBV5-8	TRBD1	TRBJ1-5	CASSRDREGMSNQPQHF	TGTGCCAGCAGCCGGGACAGGGAGGGGATGAGCAATCAGCCCCAGCATTTT
-	16	TRBV13	TRBD1	TRBJ2-2	CASSWRDREVTGELFF	TGTGCCAGCAGCTGGCGGGACAGGGAAGTTACCGGGGAGCTGTTTTTT
-	11	TRBV5-6	-	TRBJ2-5	CASSLRETQYF	TGTGCCAGCAGCTTAAGAGAGACCCAGTACTTC
-	14	TRBV28	-	TRBJ1-1	CASRTRGGNTEAFF	TGTGCCAGCAGGACAAGGGGGGGCAACACTGAAGCTTTCTTT
-	14	TRBV7-7	-	TRBJ2-5	CASSLASIAETQYF	TGTGCTAGCAGCTTAGCTAGCATTGCAGAGACCCAGTACTTC
-	14	TRBV27	TRBD1	TRBJ1-4	CASSMTGRGEKLFF	TGTGCCAGCAGTATGACAGGGCGAGGTGAAAAACTGTTTTTT
once	14	TRBV5-1	TRBD1	TRBJ2-7	CASSPDRTPYEQYF	TGCGCCAGCAGCCCGGACAGGACTCCCTACGAGCAGTACTTC
-	15	TRBV9	TRBD2	TRBJ2-3	CASSYSGSGTDTQYF	TGTGCCAGCAGCTATAGCGGGAGCGGGACAGATACGCAGTATTTT
-	15	TRBV9	-	TRBJ2-4	CASSVSPIGASIQYF	TGTGCCAGCAGCGTAAGCCCCATAGGAGCCAGCATTCAGTACTTC
-	19	TRBV5-1	TRBD2	TRBJ2-5	CASSARTHGLARFQETQYF	TGCGCCAGCAGCGCGAGAACCCACGGACTAGCTAGGTTCCAAGAGACCCAGTACTTC
-	13	TRBV10-3	TRBD1	TRBJ1-5	CASRGRGHQPQHF	TGTGCCAGCCGGGGGAGGGGGCATCAGCCCCAGCATTTT
-	17	TRBV7-9	-	TRBJ2-1	CASSPLWVMDSYNEQFF	TGTGCCAGCAGCCCCCTTTGGGTCATGGACTCCTACAATGAGCAGTTCTTC
-	15	TRBV5-4	TRBD2	TRBJ2-7	CASSSTSGSINEQYF	TGTGCCAGCAGCTCTACTAGCGGGAGTATCAACGAGCAGTACTTC
-	15	TRBV2	TRBD2	TRBJ2-2	CASSARTSSTGELFF	TGTGCCAGCAGTGCAAGGACTAGTAGCACCGGGGAGCTGTTTTTT
-	14	TRBV5-1	-	TRBJ1-6	CASSFGQKNSPLHF	TGCGCCAGCAGCTTCGGACAGAAGAATTCACCCCTCCACTTT
-	15	TRBV5-5	-	TRBJ2-3	CASSWSFTNTDTQYF	TGTGCCAGCAGCTGGTCGTTTACGAACACAGATACGCAGTATTTT
-	14	TRBV5-4	-	TRBJ2-5	CASSLARYQETQYF	TGTGCCAGCAGCTTGGCCCGTTACCAAGAGACCCAGTACTTC
-	16	TRBV9	TRBD2	TRBJ2-5	CASSVAGLAGGETQYF	TGTGCCAGCAGCGTAGCGGGGCTAGCGGGGGGAGAGACCCAGTACTTC
few	15	TRBV9	-	TRBJ2-3	CASSVEVGSTDTQYF	TGTGCCAGCAGCGTAGAAGTAGGCAGCACAGATACGCAGTATTTT
-	14	TRBV9	-	TRBJ1-1	CASSVIGGNTEAFF	TGTGCCAGCAGCGTAATTGGGGGGAACACTGAAGCTTTCTTT
-	18	TRBV7-8	TRBD1	TRBJ2-5	CASSSRRIGTAPRETQYF	TGTGCCAGCAGCTCTCGGCGGATTGGGACAGCTCCTCGGGAGACCCAGTACTTC
once	16	TRBV5-1	-	TRBJ2-3	CASSLGFGYGTDTQYF	TGCGCCAGCAGCTTGGGGTTCGGGTACGGCACAGATACGCAGTATTTT
-	14	TRBV11-2	TRBD1	TRBJ1-3	CASSFTGAGNTIYF	TGTGCCAGCAGCTTTACAGGGGCTGGAAACACCATATATTTT
-	14	TRBV30	-	TRBJ1-1	CACVPGRKNTEAFF	TGTGCCTGCGTCCCGGGACGGAAAAACACTGAAGCTTTCTTT
-	12	TRBV5-5	-	TRBJ2-7	CASSPVGREQYF	TGTGCCAGCAGCCCGGTCGGTAGGGAGCAGTACTTC
-	18	TRBV5-4	TRBD1	TRBJ2-3	CASSKQPTGGRGTDTQYF	TGTGCCAGCAGCAAACAACCTACAGGGGGCAGGGGCACAGATACGCAGTATTTT
-	18	TRBV4-1	TRBD2	TRBJ2-7	CASSQEGGLAGLSYEQYF	TGCGCCAGCAGCCAAGAGGGTGGCCTAGCGGGCCTATCCTACGAGCAGTACTTC
-	13	TRBV6-6	-	TRBJ1-5	CASSEQGNQPQHF	TGTGCCAGCAGCGAACAGGGAAATCAGCCCCAGCATTTT
-	12	TRBV28	-	TRBJ1-1	CASITGGLKAFF	TGTGCCAGCATCACCGGGGGGCTGAAAGCTTTCTTT